Listed here are 25 T cell receptor beta chains from one sample, sequenced in a study of OX40 agonist ivuxolimab in advanced cancers. Data came from immunoSEQ multiplex PCR; TCRdb stores just in-frame clones and leaves some out. Among 25,000 to 40,000 clones, around 87% were seen once, and the ten largest hold under 30%. Sequencing was performed on CD4+ or CD8+ T cells sorted from blood, taken in a trial of the OX40 agonist ivuxolimab. The source of these receptors is an adult with an advanced solid tumor such as melanoma, head and neck, liver or kidney cancer.

The CDR3 reads CASSLGQGFSGNTIYF. In DNA, the CDR3 is TGCGCCAGCAGCTTGGGACAGGGATTCTCTGGAAACACCATATATTTT. The V call is TRBV5-1, the J call TRBJ1-3; 7 bases match TRBD1. The CDR3 is made up of 16 amino acids. Germline-derived CDR1 and CDR2 are SGHRS and YFSETQ. With V trimmed by 0 bases and J by 0 bases, 3 bases remained unmatched.

There are a few counts of this clone. CDR3: CASGLAAGDGLAPGELFF. CDR3 nucleotides: TGTGCTAGTGGTTTGGCGGCGGGAGACGGGTTAGCGCCCGGGGAGCTGTTTTTT. This chain links TRBV12-5 with TRBJ2-2; TRBD2 aligns across 7 bases. The CDR3 sequence is 18 residues long. Losses at the gene ends were 1 base for V and 6 bases for J; bases not matched to a gene: 14. Germline values: CDR1 LGHNT, CDR2 FRNRAP.

The chain uses TRBV5-1 and TRBJ1-1, with TRBD1 matching over 8 bases. Trimming at V came to 3 bases and at J to 0 bases, leaving 13 bases not matched to a gene. The germline V gene has CDR1 SGHRS and CDR2 YFSETQ. This CDR3 spans 18 amino acids. The CDR3 coding sequence is TGCGCCAGCAGCTCCGCCCTGAGACAGGGGACCTTGAACACTGAAGCTTTCTTT. Protein product: CASSSALRQGTLNTEAFF.

The chain recombines TRBV29-1 with TRBJ2-1, with D possibly being TRBD1 (6 bases). This CDR3 spans 12 amino acids. The V end lost 4 bases, the J end lost 6 bases, and 10 bases lay between the germline ends. CDR1 SQVTM and CDR2 ANQGSEA come from the germline V gene. In DNA form, the CDR3 reads TGCAGCGTTGGAGAGGGGGTCAATGAGCAGTTCTTC. Translated: CSVGEGVNEQFF.

This clone showed up just a few times. V usage is TRBV6-1 and J usage is TRBJ1-5; D gene ambiguous. V was clipped by 6 bases and J by 5 bases, with 11 bases between them. The CDR3 sequence is 13 residues long. Germline CDR1 reads MNHNS; CDR2 reads SASEGT. CDR3 loop: CASSRDQHQPQHF. CDR3 sequence (DNA): TGTGCCAGCAGCAGAGACCAACATCAGCCCCAGCATTTT.

This chain joins TRBV5-1 and TRBJ1-1; D unresolved. The CDR3 length is 14 residues. The germline V gene encodes CDR1 SGHRS and CDR2 YFSETQ. V was trimmed by 1 base and J by 0 bases, leaving 7 bases between them. CDR3 in DNA: TGCGCCAGCAGCTTGCGGCAATTGAACACTGAAGCTTTCTTT. Translated, it gives CASSLRQLNTEAFF. The whole variable domain, filled in from reference TRBV5-1 and TRBJ1-1, reads KAGVTQTPRYLIKTRGQQVTLSCSPISGHRSVSWYQQTPGQGLQFLFEYFSETQRNKGNFPGRFSGRQFSNSRSEMNVSTLELGDSALYLCASSLRQLNTEAFFGQGTRLTVV.

The chain links TRBV29-1 to TRBJ2-7; D is perhaps TRBD1 (5 bases). The CDR3 has 13 amino acids. Per the germline V gene, CDR1 is SQVTM and CDR2 is ANQGSEA. V gave up 6 bases and J gave up 2 bases, with 14 bases separating them. Here the CDR3 DNA reads TGCAGCGTCGTTAGTCCAGGGACCTACGAGCAGTACTTC. This encodes CSVVSPGTYEQYF.

CDR3 protein: CSVELQGLYYNEQFF. DNA for the CDR3: TGCAGCGTTGAGCTACAGGGGCTTTACTACAATGAGCAGTTCTTC. This chain uses TRBV29-1 with TRBJ2-1; 7 bases match TRBD1. With 3 bases clipped from V and 3 bases from J, the junction kept 8 bases outside the gene matches. This CDR3 contains 15 residues. Germline loops: CDR1 SQVTM, CDR2 ANQGSEA.

The J gene is TRBJ1-2, the V gene TRBV10-2; D is uncertain. Trimming left V 2 bases short and J 2 bases short, with 15 bases between. This CDR3 has 16 residues. Germline assignment: CDR1 WSHSY and CDR2 SAAADI. This CDR3 is CASSETKGRTNYGYTF. Here the CDR3 DNA reads TGCGCCAGCAGTGAGACGAAGGGCAGAACGAACTATGGCTACACCTTC.

The CDR3 reads CASSGGWGSGGTDTQYF. For the CDR3, the DNA is TGTGCCAGCAGTGGAGGGTGGGGTAGCGGGGGCACAGATACGCAGTATTTT. This rearrangement joins TRBV6-1 to TRBJ2-3, with TRBD2 identical over 8 bases. The CDR3 length is 17 residues. V shed 4 bases and J 1 base; nucleotides not matched to a gene: 10. The V gene's germline CDR1 is MNHNS and CDR2 SASEGT.

The chain has TRBV5-4 and TRBJ2-7; possibly TRBD1 for D (5 bases). The CDR3 sequence is 13 residues long. Trimming took 2 bases from V and 7 from J, leaving 13 bases between them. Germline V gene lookup returns CDR1 SGHNT and CDR2 YYREEE (reference sequence). The CDR3 bases are TGTGCCAGCAGCTTAAAGGGAAGGGGTGAGCAGTACTTC. Residues: CASSLKGRGEQYF.

J is TRBJ2-7 and V is TRBV7-9; D is unclear. With 4 bases removed from V and 3 bases from J, the gap between germline ends came to 10 bases. The germline V gene encodes CDR1 SEHNR and CDR2 FQNEAQ (reference sequence). The CDR3 spans 13 residues. This CDR3 reads CASSYTAGYEQYF. Written as DNA, the CDR3 is TGTGCCAGCAGCTATACTGCAGGCTACGAGCAGTACTTC.

This chain connects TRBV2 to TRBJ2-1, with 9 bases matching TRBD2. The CDR3 consists of 16 residues. V dropped 6 bases and J dropped 4; count of bases not matched to a gene: 10. Germline lookup yields CDR1 SNHLY and CDR2 FYNNEI. The CDR3 DNA reads TGTGCCAGCAGCACTCAAGTTAGCGGGAGATACAATGAGCAGTTCTTC. It translates to CASSTQVSGRYNEQFF.

V gene TRBV5-4 combines with J gene TRBJ2-1; 8 bases match TRBD1. V was pared by 4 bases and J by 5 bases, with 5 bases of the junction left unmatched. The V gene's germline CDR1 is SGHNT and CDR2 YYREEE (reference sequence). The length of the CDR3 is 14 residues. DNA for the CDR3: TGTGCCAGCAGCCCTTGGACAGGGAACAATGAGCAGTTCTTC. Amino acid sequence: CASSPWTGNNEQFF.

This clone has a single count. The chain uses TRBV7-2 and TRBJ2-5; 7 bases fit TRBD1. CDR1 is SGHTA and CDR2 is FQGNSA in the germline V gene. This CDR3 is 15 amino acids long. J gave up 5 bases and V 1 base, and 7 bases lay outside the gene matches. In DNA form, the CDR3 reads TGTGCCAGCAGCTTAGAGCCGACAGGGAGTGAGACCCAGTACTTC. It is translated as CASSLEPTGSETQYF.

The sample holds one count of this clone. This chain uses TRBV6-1 with TRBJ2-3; 12 bases map to TRBD2. The J segment lost 1 base and the V segment lost 4 bases, leaving 0 bases of the junction unmatched. Germline CDR1 and CDR2: MNHNS and SASEGT. The CDR3 runs to 15 residues. Here the CDR3 DNA reads TGTGCCAGCAGTGGACTAGCGGGAGGCACAGATACGCAGTATTTT. This translates into CASSGLAGGTDTQYF.

The rearrangement joins TRBV7-9 to TRBJ2-3, with 10 bases aligning to TRBD2. The CDR3 is 17 residues long. Germline V gene sequence: CDR1 SEHNR, CDR2 FQNEAQ (reference sequence). Trimming at V came to 1 base and at J to 2 bases, leaving 6 bases not matched to a gene. CDR3 sequence: CASSLGLAGALTDTQYF. In DNA form, the CDR3 reads TGTGCCAGCAGCTTAGGGCTAGCGGGAGCCCTCACAGATACGCAGTATTTT.

CDR3 bases: TGTGCCAGTAGTCCCCTAGCGCTCACAGATACGCAGTATTTT. Residues: CASSPLALTDTQYF. The V and J genes are TRBV19 and TRBJ2-3, with D perhaps TRBD2 (6 bases). The CDR3 loop spans 14 amino acids. V was clipped by 5 bases and J by 2 bases, with 11 bases between them. Germline CDR1 and CDR2: LNHDA and SQIVND (reference sequence).

V and J are TRBV4-2 and TRBJ1-2; 7 bases match TRBD1. Germline CDR1 reads LGHNA; CDR2 reads YNFKEQ. V gave up 5 bases and J gave up 6 bases; unmatched junction bases: 6. This CDR3 region has 13 residues. In DNA form, the CDR3 reads TGTGCCAGCAGCTTACAGGGGTTGAATGGCTACACCTTC. Its protein is CASSLQGLNGYTF.

V gene TRBV5-5 combines with J gene TRBJ1-1; possibly TRBD1 for D (6 bases). CDR3 length equals 14 residues. Germline lookup yields CDR1 SGHKS and CDR2 YYEKEE (reference sequence). Between the trimmed V and J ends, which lost 3 bases and 5 bases, there was a span of 14 bases. The CDR3 reads CASSWGHLGTEAFF. The CDR3 DNA is TGTGCCAGCAGCTGGGGACATTTAGGAACTGAAGCTTTCTTT.

The chain recombines TRBV5-4 with TRBJ2-2, with D maybe TRBD1 (6 bases). V was shortened by 3 bases and J by 5 bases, with 8 bases between the two germline ends. CDR3 length equals 13 residues. The germline V gene encodes CDR1 SGHNT and CDR2 YYREEE (reference sequence). The CDR3 spells CASSYRDTGELFF. DNA for the CDR3: TGTGCCAGCAGCTACAGGGATACCGGGGAGCTGTTTTTT. The full variable domain, in which reference TRBV5-4 and TRBJ2-2 provide the parts outside the CDR3, is ETGVTQSPTHLIKTRGQQVTLRCSSQSGHNTVSWYQQALGQGPQFIFQYYREEENGRGNFPPRFSGLQFPNYSSELNVNALELDDSALYLCASSYRDTGELFFGEGSRLTVL.

The chain has TRBV27 and TRBJ2-5; D gene unclear. The ends were cut back, 0 bases at V and 4 bases at J, with 6 bases in the middle. Germline CDR1 and CDR2: MNHEY and SMNVEV (reference sequence). This CDR3 comprises 13 residues. CDR3: CASSLSGGETQYF. The CDR3, as DNA: TGTGCCAGCAGTTTATCGGGTGGAGAGACCCAGTACTTC.

The chain links TRBV5-4 to TRBJ2-2; no clear D gene. Trimming took off 4 bases at V and 0 bases at J, with 10 bases between the two ends. CDR3 length: 15 residues. Germline V gene data show CDR1 as SGHNT and CDR2 as YYREEE (reference sequence). CDR3 in DNA: TGTGCCAGCAGCCCAAGGCAAGCGAACACCGGGGAGCTGTTTTTT. Its translation is CASSPRQANTGELFF.

The rearrangement joins TRBV11-3 to TRBJ2-1; D gene unclear. Trimming cost V 5 bases and J 1 base, with 9 bases left between them. CDR1 and CDR2 from the germline V gene are SGHNT and YENEEA. CDR3 length: 14 amino acids. CDR3 sequence: CASSPSYSYNEQFF. The CDR3 region has the DNA TGTGCCAGCAGCCCCAGTTATTCCTACAATGAGCAGTTCTTC.

J is TRBJ2-1 and V is TRBV13; D uncertain. Germline V gene sequence: CDR1 PRHDT, CDR2 FYEKMQ (reference sequence). Trimming took 1 base from V and 0 from J, leaving 10 bases between them. The CDR3 length is 16 residues. The CDR3 nucleotides are TGTGCCAGCAGCTTAGTGGTGTATAGCTCCTACAATGAGCAGTTCTTC. Its translation: CASSLVVYSSYNEQFF.